The subject of this entry is one T cell receptor beta chain. The data are from a study of cytomegalovirus exposure and HLA in healthy donors. The PCR used 60 Vbeta and 13 Jbeta primers. Profiling relied on immunoSEQ multiplex PCR, and the TCRdb table lists in-frame clones only, not all of them. The table records 200,000 to 250,000 clones, approximately 80% of them present only once. At the time of sampling, donors were nominally healthy, though unrecorded immune exposures were likely. The material sequenced was PBMCs. The TCR comes from a man under 40 in good health and CMV-seronegative.

The CDR3 loop reads CASSVDRYTGDPHNEQFF. CDR3 nucleotide sequence: TGTGCCAGCAGCGTAGACCGATACACGGGGGACCCCCACAATGAGCAGTTCTTC. V and J are TRBV9 and TRBJ2-1; D may be TRBD2 (6 bases). The V end was cut by 0 bases, the J end by 5 bases, with 21 bases between. The germline gives CDR1 SGDLS, CDR2 YYNGEE. CDR3 length equals 18 residues.